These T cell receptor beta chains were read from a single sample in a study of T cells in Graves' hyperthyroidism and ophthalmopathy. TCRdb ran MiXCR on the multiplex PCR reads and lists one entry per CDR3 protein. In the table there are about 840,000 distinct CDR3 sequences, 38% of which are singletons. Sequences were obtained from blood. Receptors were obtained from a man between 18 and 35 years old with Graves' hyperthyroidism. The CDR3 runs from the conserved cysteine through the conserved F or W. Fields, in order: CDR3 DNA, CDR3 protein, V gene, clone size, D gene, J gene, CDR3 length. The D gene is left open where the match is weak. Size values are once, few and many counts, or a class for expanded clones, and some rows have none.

DNA: TGCAGTGCGGGACAGTACTACGAGCAGTACTTC
CDR3: CSAGQYYEQYF
V: TRBV20-1
size: few
D: TRBD1
J: TRBJ2-7
length: 11

DNA: TGTGCCAGCAGCCAAGATTTGGACCGCGAGCAGTACTTC
CDR3: CASSQDLDREQYF
V: TRBV4-2
size: NA
D: NA
J: TRBJ2-7
length: 13

DNA: TGTGCCAGCAGCTTTGAGGAGCCCGGGGAGCTGTTTTTT
CDR3: CASSFEEPGELFF
V: TRBV5-6
size: NA
D: NA
J: TRBJ2-2
length: 13

DNA: TGTGCCAGCAGCGTCTCCTTAAGGGCCTACGAGCAGTACTTC
CDR3: CASSVSLRAYEQYF
V: TRBV7-9
size: few
D: NA
J: TRBJ2-7
length: 14

DNA: TGTGCCAGCAGCGTAGGCGGGGGGGCGAATTCACCCCTCCACTTT
CDR3: CASSVGGGANSPLHF
V: TRBV9
size: NA
D: NA
J: TRBJ1-6
length: 15

DNA: TGTGCCAGCAGCTTGGCCCCGGGAATGAAGACCCAGTACTTC
CDR3: CASSLAPGMKTQYF
V: TRBV5-4
size: NA
D: NA
J: TRBJ2-5
length: 14

DNA: TGTGCCAGCAGCGTAGGGGAGGGGGCAGCGAACACCGGGGAGCTGTTTTTT
CDR3: CASSVGEGAANTGELFF
V: TRBV9
size: many
D: NA
J: TRBJ2-2
length: 17

DNA: TGTGCCAGCAGCACTTTCGGACTAGCGTTGCAAGAGACCCAGTACTTC
CDR3: CASSTFGLALQETQYF
V: TRBV7-8
size: many
D: TRBD2
J: TRBJ2-5
length: 16

DNA: TGTGCCAGTACAGGGAACACTGAAGCTTTCTTT
CDR3: CASTGNTEAFF
V: TRBV25-1
size: many
D: NA
J: TRBJ1-1
length: 11

DNA: TGTGCCAGCAGCGTTGAACTTCCCTACACCGGGGAGCTGTTTTTT
CDR3: CASSVELPYTGELFF
V: TRBV7-6
size: once
D: NA
J: TRBJ2-2
length: 15

DNA: TGCGCCAGCAGCCTCCGGACAGGAGGTCAAGAGACCCAGTACTTC
CDR3: CASSLRTGGQETQYF
V: TRBV4-1
size: few
D: TRBD1
J: TRBJ2-5
length: 15

DNA: TGCAGCGTTGAGTTTACTAGCGGGACCTACGAGCAGTACTTC
CDR3: CSVEFTSGTYEQYF
V: TRBV29-1
size: NA
D: TRBD2
J: TRBJ2-7
length: 14

DNA: TGCGCCAGCAGCTTAGTCCCCAGCTCTGGGGCCAACGTCCTGACTTTC
CDR3: CASSLVPSSGANVLTF
V: TRBV5-1
size: NA
D: NA
J: TRBJ2-6
length: 16

DNA: TGTGCCAGCAGCCAAGATGCGTCCGAGCAGTACTTC
CDR3: CASSQDASEQYF
V: TRBV3-1
size: few
D: NA
J: TRBJ2-7
length: 12

DNA: TGTGCCAGCAGCCCCCCGGGGCGGGGTGAGCAGTTTTTT
CDR3: CASSPPGRGEQFF
V: TRBV7-2
size: NA
D: NA
J: TRBJ2-2
length: 13

DNA: TGTGCCGGCCTTAGCAGGGCGATGAACACTGAAGCTTTCTTT
CDR3: CAGLSRAMNTEAFF
V: TRBV7-4
size: NA
D: NA
J: TRBJ1-1
length: 14

DNA: TGTGCCAGCAGTCCGAGGGGGATCCCTGGCTATGGCTACACCTTC
CDR3: CASSPRGIPGYGYTF
V: TRBV6-1
size: NA
D: NA
J: TRBJ1-2
length: 15

DNA: TGTGCCATCAGTGAGTCGTATGGCTACACCTTC
CDR3: CAISESYGYTF
V: TRBV10-3
size: many
D: NA
J: TRBJ1-2
length: 11

DNA: TGTGCCGGCCAAATGATAGATAATTCACCCCTCCACTTT
CDR3: CAGQMIDNSPLHF
V: TRBV2
size: once
D: NA
J: TRBJ1-6
length: 13

DNA: TGTGCCAGCAGCAGTCAGGGAAACAATGAAGCTTTCTTT
CDR3: CASSSQGNNEAFF
V: TRBV6-5
size: NA
D: NA
J: TRBJ1-1
length: 13

DNA: TGTGCCTGCCCGGAGGGAGCGGGAGAAGAGACCCAGTACTTC
CDR3: CACPEGAGEETQYF
V: TRBV7-9
size: NA
D: TRBD2
J: TRBJ2-5
length: 14

DNA: TGTGCCAGCGGACGACAGAATCAGCCCCAGCATTTT
CDR3: CASGRQNQPQHF
V: TRBV6-6
size: few
D: NA
J: TRBJ1-5
length: 12

DNA: TGTGCCAGTAGTATAGGATCGAACACCGGGGAGCTGTTTTTT
CDR3: CASSIGSNTGELFF
V: TRBV19
size: NA
D: NA
J: TRBJ2-2
length: 14

DNA: TGTGCCAGCAGTCTAGCGAGGGGGGAACCTTACGAGCAGTACTTC
CDR3: CASSLARGEPYEQYF
V: TRBV2
size: NA
D: NA
J: TRBJ2-7
length: 15

DNA: TGTGCCAGTAGTATAGCCCCGTCTGAAGCTTTC
CDR3: CASSIAPSEAF
V: TRBV19
size: NA
D: NA
J: TRBJ2-6
length: 11

DNA: TGCAGCGTTGAAGGTCAGCTGGTCACTGAAGCTTTCTTT
CDR3: CSVEGQLVTEAFF
V: TRBV29-1
size: many
D: NA
J: TRBJ1-1
length: 13

DNA: TGTGCCATAGCACCCGGGACTAGCTTC
CDR3: CAIAPGTSF
V: TRBV10-3
size: NA
D: NA
J: TRBJ1-3
length: 9

DNA: TGTGCCAGCAGCTTGAGGTGGTCAGGGGGCGCGGTAGAGACCCAGTACTTC
CDR3: CASSLRWSGGAVETQYF
V: TRBV5-6
size: NA
D: TRBD1
J: TRBJ2-5
length: 17

DNA: TGCGCCAGCAGCCAAGCCCCTTTTCAGGGGCAGTACTTC
CDR3: CASSQAPFQGQYF
V: TRBV11-3
size: NA
D: NA
J: TRBJ2-7
length: 13

DNA: TGCGCCAGCAGCTTGGCCGATGATCAGCCCCAGCATTTT
CDR3: CASSLADDQPQHF
V: TRBV5-1
size: many
D: NA
J: TRBJ1-5
length: 13

DNA: TGTGCCAGCAGCTTTGTGGGGTCAGGGACCCAGTACTTC
CDR3: CASSFVGSGTQYF
V: TRBV7-8
size: many
D: NA
J: TRBJ2-5
length: 13